This is a list of T cell receptor beta chains from one sample in a study of cytomegalovirus exposure and HLA in healthy donors. Clones were sequenced by immunoSEQ multiplex PCR, and TCRdb holds only the in-frame ones, with some missing. The data show some 140,000 clones, with 75% to 85% seen just once and around 5.6% held by the top ten. The sequencing input was PBMCs. These TCRs come from a woman aged 40-49 years in good health and CMV-seropositive. CDR3s include the opening cysteine and the closing phenylalanine or tryptophan. D genes are given only for firm matches. Size is omitted from some rows. Given values are once, few, many or a class for expanded clones.

j_call v_call clone_size d_call cdr3_aa cdr3_nt
TRBJ2-7 TRBV6-1 . . CASRDGSGYEQYF TGTGCCAGTCGCGACGGTAGCGGCTACGAGCAGTACTTC
TRBJ2-7 TRBV19 . TRBD2 CASSQVWTSGRSYEQYF TGTGCCAGTAGTCAGGTCTGGACTAGCGGGAGGAGCTACGAGCAGTACTTC
TRBJ2-2 TRBV4-1 once TRBD2 CASSQEVAGIGRGELFF TGCGCCAGCAGCCAAGAGGTAGCGGGCATCGGCAGGGGGGAGCTGTTTTTT
TRBJ1-2 TRBV27 . TRBD1 CASRPQGEYGYTF TGTGCCAGCAGACCACAGGGGGAATATGGCTACACCTTC
TRBJ2-5 TRBV30 few TRBD2 CAWSSPFLADQETQYF TGTGCCTGGAGTTCCCCTTTTCTAGCGGATCAAGAGACCCAGTACTTC
TRBJ2-1 TRBV7-7 . . CASSPLFENEQFF TGTGCCAGCAGCCCGCTGTTCGAGAATGAGCAGTTCTTC
TRBJ1-1 TRBV7-9 . . CASSRNNPTEAFF TGTGCCAGCAGCAGAAACAACCCCACTGAAGCTTTCTTT
TRBJ1-1 TRBV19 . TRBD1 CASSARHGTANTEAFF TGTGCCAGTAGTGCAAGACACGGGACAGCAAACACTGAAGCTTTCTTT
TRBJ2-7 TRBV5-1 . TRBD1 CASGDRSYEQYF TGCGCCAGCGGGGACAGGTCCTACGAGCAGTACTTC
TRBJ2-6 TRBV7-9 . . CASSYLTGISGANVLTF TGTGCCAGCAGCTACCTCACAGGGATCTCTGGGGCCAACGTCCTGACTTTC
TRBJ2-2 TRBV6-6 . . CASTGGNEYTGELFF TGTGCCAGCACGGGGGGCAACGAATACACCGGGGAGCTGTTTTTT
TRBJ2-5 TRBV18 . . CASSPNRQETQYF TGTGCCAGCTCCCCTAACAGGCAAGAGACCCAGTACTTC
TRBJ2-7 TRBV2 . . CASSDRNEQYF TGTGCCAGCAGTGACAGGAACGAGCAGTACTTC
TRBJ2-3 TRBV29-1 . . CSEVGHGGNTQYF TGCAGCGAAGTGGGACACGGGGGGAATACGCAGTATTTT
TRBJ2-3 TRBV10-3 . TRBD2 CAISGDPPNIAGIGYF TGTGCCATCAGTGGAGACCCCCCGAACATAGCGGGAATCGGGTATTTT
TRBJ2-7 TRBV5-1 . TRBD1 CASSLVGTGGEQYF TGCGCCAGCAGCTTGGTTGGGACAGGGGGTGAGCAGTACTTC
TRBJ2-1 TRBV7-9 . TRBD2 CASSGRLADNNEQFF TGTGCCAGCAGCGGACGACTAGCTGACAACAATGAGCAGTTCTTC
TRBJ1-1 TRBV30 . . CAWSEGQLNTEAFF TGTGCCTGGAGTGAAGGACAGTTGAACACTGAAGCTTTCTTT
TRBJ2-6 TRBV5-4 . . CASSIVSSGANVLTF TGTGCCAGCAGCATCGTTAGCTCTGGGGCCAACGTCCTGACTTTC
TRBJ2-2 TRBV2 . TRBD1 CASSARQGSGELFF TGTGCCAGCAGTGCCAGACAGGGGTCCGGGGAGCTGTTTTTT
TRBJ1-1 TRBV7-9 once . CASSLGELNTEAFF TGTGCCAGCAGCTTGGGAGAGTTGAACACTGAAGCTTTCTTT
TRBJ2-7 TRBV30 . . CAWSVGRGDYEQYF TGTGCCTGGAGTGTGGGGAGGGGGGACTACGAGCAGTACTTC
TRBJ1-1 TRBV18 . TRBD1 CASSLGQGWNQAFF TGTGCCAGCTCACTTGGACAGGGCTGGAATCAAGCTTTCTTT
TRBJ2-7 TRBV11-2 . TRBD2 CANSHGTSKRYEQYF TGTGCCAACAGCCACGGGACTAGCAAACGCTACGAGCAGTACTTC
TRBJ1-2 TRBV11-2 . TRBD1 CASSNTGGYGYTF TGTGCCAGCAGCAACACAGGGGGTTATGGCTACACCTTC
TRBJ2-1 TRBV7-3 . . CASSLTSYNEQFF TGTGCCAGCAGCCTTACAAGTTACAATGAGCAGTTCTTC
TRBJ2-5 TRBV28 . TRBD2 CASSPRTRIETQYF TGTGCCAGCAGTCCTCGGACTAGAATAGAGACCCAGTACTTC
TRBJ2-1 TRBV7-3 few . CASSLSGDEQFF TGTGCCAGCAGCTTAAGCGGCGATGAGCAGTTCTTC
TRBJ1-3 TRBV6-6 . . CASRPQTVSGNTIYF TGTGCCAGCAGACCTCAGACAGTTTCTGGAAACACCATATATTTT
TRBJ1-5 TRBV9 . . CASSLESNQPQHF TGTGCCAGCAGCCTTGAGAGCAATCAGCCCCAGCATTTT
TRBJ2-5 TRBV10-3 . . CAISESSQGPETQYF TGTGCCATCAGTGAGTCGTCACAGGGACCAGAGACCCAGTACTTC
TRBJ2-5 TRBV5-1 once TRBD2 CASSLQPGTSGIGSETQYF TGCGCCAGCAGCTTACAGCCCGGGACTAGCGGGATTGGCTCGGAGACCCAGTACTTC
TRBJ2-3 TRBV7-8 . . CASSSASDTQYF TGTGCCAGCAGCTCAGCCTCAGATACGCAGTATTTT
TRBJ2-7 TRBV6-5 . TRBD2 CASSYSNPSGNYEQYF TGTGCCAGCAGTTACTCGAATCCTAGCGGGAACTACGAGCAGTACTTC
TRBJ2-7 TRBV11-2 . . CASSLVVQGTYEQYF TGTGCCAGCAGCTTAGTGGTACAGGGTACGTACGAGCAGTACTTC
TRBJ1-2 TRBV27 . TRBD1 CASSQRTGIYGYTF TGTGCCAGCAGTCAAAGGACAGGGATCTATGGCTACACCTTC
TRBJ2-5 TRBV7-8 . TRBD2 CASSLDTSGSQETQYF TGTGCCAGCAGCTTAGACACTAGCGGGAGCCAAGAGACCCAGTACTTC